The 21 T cell receptor beta chains listed next were all sequenced from one sample in a study of blood T cell repertoires in COVID-19. Some clones are missing from TCRdb's copy, which holds only in-frame ones; the method was immunoSEQ multiplex PCR. Here the sample spans 75,000 or so clones, roughly 89% being singletons. The source material was peripheral blood. The source is a woman of 80 years or more with active or convalescent COVID-19.

This clone was recorded once. This rearrangement joins TRBV2 to TRBJ2-7; 14 bases line up with TRBD2. CDR3 length equals 15 residues. Germline CDR1 and CDR2: SNHLY and FYNNEI. V was pared by 6 bases and J by 5 bases, with 6 bases of the junction left unmatched. This chain's CDR3 is CASSPGLAGVHEQYF. Here the CDR3 DNA reads TGTGCCAGCAGCCCGGGACTAGCGGGAGTGCACGAGCAGTACTTC.

CDR3 nucleotide sequence: TGTGCCAGCAGTGAAGGGTCAGTTGGAAACACCATATATTTT. Its translation is CASSEGSVGNTIYF. The chain is built from TRBV2 and TRBJ1-3; no definite D call. Germline values: CDR1 SNHLY, CDR2 FYNNEI. V gave up 1 base and J gave up 3 bases, with 7 bases separating them. The CDR3 has 14 residues.

This clone has more than one count but fewer than ten. This chain uses TRBV5-6 with TRBJ2-7; TRBD2 aligns across 8 bases. CDR3 length: 13 residues. Unmatched junction bases numbered 4, after V lost 4 bases and J lost 4 bases. Per the germline V gene, CDR1 is SGHDT and CDR2 is YYEEEE. CDR3 DNA sequence: TGTGCCAGCAGCCCGGGGGGGAGGTACGAGCAGTACTTC. This gives the protein CASSPGGRYEQYF.

This clone came up once. The chain has TRBV24-1 and TRBJ2-5; 7 positions agree with TRBD1. This CDR3 region has 17 residues. CDR1 KGHDR and CDR2 SFDVKD come from the germline V gene. The trim removed 5 bases at V and 4 bases at J, leaving 15 bases unmatched. CDR3 nucleotide sequence: TGTGCCACCAGTGCTTATCGAGGGGGCCTAAGGGCAGAGACCCAGTACTTC. Its translation is CATSAYRGGLRAETQYF.

This clone has only a few counts. The genes are TRBV6-4 and TRBJ2-3, with TRBD1 matching over 8 bases. V was clipped by 4 bases and J by 4 bases; unmatched bases: 1. Germline V CDR1 and CDR2: MRHNA, SNTAGT. CDR3 length equals 13 residues. In nucleotides, the CDR3 is TGTGCCAGCAGTGGGACAGGGTCAGATACGCAGTATTTT. The encoded protein is CASSGTGSDTQYF.

This clone appeared a few times. The rearrangement joins TRBV3-1 (or the pseudogene TRBV3-2) to TRBJ2-3; 8 positions match TRBD2. This CDR3 comprises 18 residues. Germline CDR1 and CDR2: LGHDT and YNNKEL (reference sequence). Trimming cost V 0 bases and J 0 bases; bases outside gene matches: 8. CDR3 DNA sequence: TGTGCCAGCAGCCAAGACCCCACTAGCGGAGTAAGCACAGATACGCAGTATTTT. This gives the protein CASSQDPTSGVSTDTQYF.

The chain recombines TRBV28 with TRBJ2-7, with 9 bases that match TRBD2. The ends lost 5 bases at V and 1 base at J; junction bases unmatched: 9. The CDR3 covers 16 residues. Germline CDR1 and CDR2: MDHEN and SYDVKM. The CDR3, as DNA: TGTGCCAGCAGTCCCCACAGCGGGAGGCTATCCTACGAGCAGTACTTC. Protein sequence: CASSPHSGRLSYEQYF.

The chain uses TRBV14 and TRBJ2-1; 7 nucleotides line up with TRBD2. The V segment lost 3 bases and the J segment 2 bases; nucleotides outside the gene matches: 10. The CDR3 is 17 amino acids. Per germline, CDR1 SGHDN and CDR2 FVKESK. Here the CDR3 reads CASSHLSTGTTYNEQFF. Written as DNA, the CDR3 is TGTGCCAGCAGCCATCTCTCAACCGGGACTACCTACAATGAGCAGTTCTTC.

The genes are TRBV29-1 and TRBJ1-1, with TRBD1 identical over 8 bases. The CDR3 contains 13 residues. Germline V gives CDR1 SQVTM, CDR2 ANQGSEA. The ends lost 5 bases at V and 4 bases at J; junction bases unmatched: 6. The CDR3 reads CSVWTGQGTEAFF. CDR3 DNA: TGCAGCGTTTGGACAGGGCAGGGCACTGAAGCTTTCTTT.

The genes are TRBV2 and TRBJ2-7, with TRBD1 matching over 9 bases. The ends lost 6 bases at V and 2 bases at J; junction bases unmatched: 5. This CDR3 is built from 14 residues. In germline, CDR1 is SNHLY, CDR2 FYNNEI. CDR3 nucleotide sequence: TGTGCCAGCAGCCAACAGGGGGCGCCCTACGAGCAGTACTTC. This encodes CASSQQGAPYEQYF.

The chain uses TRBV11-2 and TRBJ2-7, with D tentatively TRBD2 (7 bases). Germline CDR1 and CDR2: SGHAT and FQNNGV. The length of the CDR3 is 14 residues. Trimming shortened V by 5 bases and J by 2 bases, and 13 bases separated the two germline ends. The DNA of the CDR3 is TGTGCCAGCAGCGCACAGGGAGGGCCCTACGAGCAGTACTTC. Amino acids: CASSAQGGPYEQYF. The complete variable domain, with remaining parts taken from reference TRBV11-2 and TRBJ2-7, reads EAGVAQSPRYKIIEKRQSVAFWCNPISGHATLYWYQQILGQGPKLLIQFQNNGVVDDSQLPKDRFSAERLKGVDSTLKIQPAKLEDSAVYLCASSAQGGPYEQYFGPGTRLTVT.

The chain joins TRBV27 to TRBJ1-4; 7 positions match TRBD1. The CDR3 has 13 residues. Germline trimming cut 6 bases from V and 8 bases from J; bases unmatched to any gene: 6. In germline, CDR1 is MNHEY, CDR2 SMNVEV (reference sequence). CDR3 protein: CASRQNRGEKLFF. CDR3 nucleotide sequence: TGTGCCAGCAGGCAAAACAGGGGAGAAAAACTGTTTTTT.

CDR3 sequence (DNA): TGTGCCAGCAGCACCCGTAGCGGGGGGCGATTAGAGACCCAGTACTTC. This sequence encodes CASSTRSGGRLETQYF. The genes are TRBV7-2 and TRBJ2-5; TRBD2 aligns across 10 bases. V trimming: 5 bases; J trimming: 4 bases; junction bases outside the gene matches: 10. CDR1 SGHTA and CDR2 FQGNSA come from the germline V gene. The CDR3 is 16 residues long.

The chain combines TRBV6-1 with TRBJ2-3, with a tentative D call TRBD1 (5 bases). The CDR3 loop spans 17 amino acids. Germline V gene sequence: CDR1 MNHNS, CDR2 SASEGT. The V end lost 2 bases, the J end lost 2 bases, and 17 bases lay between the germline ends. CDR3 nucleotides: TGTGCCAGCAGTGAACAGAGACAGCTACTTTTCACAGATACGCAGTATTTT. Its protein is CASSEQRQLLFTDTQYF.

The chain links TRBV6-5 to TRBJ1-2; 7 bases agree with TRBD1. The V gene's germline CDR1 is MNHEY and CDR2 SVGAGI. This CDR3 is built from 14 residues. Unmatched junction bases numbered 15, after V lost 10 bases and J lost 7 bases. In DNA form, the CDR3 reads TGTGCCATCAAACGTATTTCGACAGGGTTTGGCTACACCTTC. It translates to CAIKRISTGFGYTF.

This clone has just a few counts. This chain links TRBV6-6 with TRBJ1-6; 9 nucleotides match TRBD1. CDR1 and CDR2 (germline): MNHNY, SVGAGI (reference sequence). V lost 5 bases, J lost 8 bases, and 10 bases stayed unmatched. This CDR3 comprises 16 residues. The CDR3 DNA is TGTGCCAGCAGTACCCAGGGACAGGGTTTGGATTCACCCCTCCACTTT. This sequence encodes CASSTQGQGLDSPLHF.

This chain uses TRBV5-1 with TRBJ2-1; 9 positions agree with TRBD2. V lost 0 bases and J lost 4; bases outside the gene matches: 5. Per germline, CDR1 SGHRS and CDR2 YFSETQ. The CDR3 has 16 amino acids. CDR3 amino acids: CASSLDFSGGYNEQFF. The CDR3 nucleotides read TGCGCCAGCAGCTTGGATTTTAGCGGGGGTTACAATGAGCAGTTCTTC.

This clone came up once. The genes are TRBV9 and TRBJ2-1; TRBD2 agrees at 9 bases. The germline V gene encodes CDR1 SGDLS and CDR2 YYNGEE. The J segment lost 1 base and the V segment lost 3 bases, leaving 2 bases of the junction unmatched. The CDR3 spans 15 residues. CDR3 bases: TGTGCCAGCAGCGATCTAGCGGGGTCCTACAATGAGCAGTTCTTC. Translation gives CASSDLAGSYNEQFF.

The chain carries TRBV10-3 and TRBJ1-5; D is perhaps TRBD1 (6 bases). This CDR3 has 16 residues. Germline CDR1 and CDR2: ENHRY and SYGVKD. The V end was cut by 3 bases, the J end by 3 bases, with 15 bases between. The CDR3 loop is CAISDPTGPSNQPQHF. Here the CDR3 DNA reads TGTGCCATCAGTGACCCCACAGGGCCCTCCAATCAGCCCCAGCATTTT.

J is TRBJ1-5 and V is TRBV2, with 7 bases lining up with TRBD1. The CDR3 runs to 14 residues. Germline-derived CDR1 and CDR2 are SNHLY and FYNNEI. Germline trimming cut 2 bases from V and 5 bases from J; bases unmatched to any gene: 3. CDR3 region: CASSENRGDQPQHF. The CDR3, as DNA: TGTGCCAGCAGTGAAAACAGGGGTGATCAGCCCCAGCATTTT.

The genes are TRBV6-6 and TRBJ2-7, with 9 bases lining up with TRBD1. CDR1 is MNHNY, CDR2 SVGAGI, per germline (reference sequence). The CDR3 loop spans 14 amino acids. After removal of 6 bases from V and 7 bases from J, the junction contained 10 bases not matched to a gene. In DNA, the CDR3 is TGTGCCAGCAGCTGGACAGGGGACCGTGGGGAGCAGTACTTC. Protein: CASSWTGDRGEQYF.